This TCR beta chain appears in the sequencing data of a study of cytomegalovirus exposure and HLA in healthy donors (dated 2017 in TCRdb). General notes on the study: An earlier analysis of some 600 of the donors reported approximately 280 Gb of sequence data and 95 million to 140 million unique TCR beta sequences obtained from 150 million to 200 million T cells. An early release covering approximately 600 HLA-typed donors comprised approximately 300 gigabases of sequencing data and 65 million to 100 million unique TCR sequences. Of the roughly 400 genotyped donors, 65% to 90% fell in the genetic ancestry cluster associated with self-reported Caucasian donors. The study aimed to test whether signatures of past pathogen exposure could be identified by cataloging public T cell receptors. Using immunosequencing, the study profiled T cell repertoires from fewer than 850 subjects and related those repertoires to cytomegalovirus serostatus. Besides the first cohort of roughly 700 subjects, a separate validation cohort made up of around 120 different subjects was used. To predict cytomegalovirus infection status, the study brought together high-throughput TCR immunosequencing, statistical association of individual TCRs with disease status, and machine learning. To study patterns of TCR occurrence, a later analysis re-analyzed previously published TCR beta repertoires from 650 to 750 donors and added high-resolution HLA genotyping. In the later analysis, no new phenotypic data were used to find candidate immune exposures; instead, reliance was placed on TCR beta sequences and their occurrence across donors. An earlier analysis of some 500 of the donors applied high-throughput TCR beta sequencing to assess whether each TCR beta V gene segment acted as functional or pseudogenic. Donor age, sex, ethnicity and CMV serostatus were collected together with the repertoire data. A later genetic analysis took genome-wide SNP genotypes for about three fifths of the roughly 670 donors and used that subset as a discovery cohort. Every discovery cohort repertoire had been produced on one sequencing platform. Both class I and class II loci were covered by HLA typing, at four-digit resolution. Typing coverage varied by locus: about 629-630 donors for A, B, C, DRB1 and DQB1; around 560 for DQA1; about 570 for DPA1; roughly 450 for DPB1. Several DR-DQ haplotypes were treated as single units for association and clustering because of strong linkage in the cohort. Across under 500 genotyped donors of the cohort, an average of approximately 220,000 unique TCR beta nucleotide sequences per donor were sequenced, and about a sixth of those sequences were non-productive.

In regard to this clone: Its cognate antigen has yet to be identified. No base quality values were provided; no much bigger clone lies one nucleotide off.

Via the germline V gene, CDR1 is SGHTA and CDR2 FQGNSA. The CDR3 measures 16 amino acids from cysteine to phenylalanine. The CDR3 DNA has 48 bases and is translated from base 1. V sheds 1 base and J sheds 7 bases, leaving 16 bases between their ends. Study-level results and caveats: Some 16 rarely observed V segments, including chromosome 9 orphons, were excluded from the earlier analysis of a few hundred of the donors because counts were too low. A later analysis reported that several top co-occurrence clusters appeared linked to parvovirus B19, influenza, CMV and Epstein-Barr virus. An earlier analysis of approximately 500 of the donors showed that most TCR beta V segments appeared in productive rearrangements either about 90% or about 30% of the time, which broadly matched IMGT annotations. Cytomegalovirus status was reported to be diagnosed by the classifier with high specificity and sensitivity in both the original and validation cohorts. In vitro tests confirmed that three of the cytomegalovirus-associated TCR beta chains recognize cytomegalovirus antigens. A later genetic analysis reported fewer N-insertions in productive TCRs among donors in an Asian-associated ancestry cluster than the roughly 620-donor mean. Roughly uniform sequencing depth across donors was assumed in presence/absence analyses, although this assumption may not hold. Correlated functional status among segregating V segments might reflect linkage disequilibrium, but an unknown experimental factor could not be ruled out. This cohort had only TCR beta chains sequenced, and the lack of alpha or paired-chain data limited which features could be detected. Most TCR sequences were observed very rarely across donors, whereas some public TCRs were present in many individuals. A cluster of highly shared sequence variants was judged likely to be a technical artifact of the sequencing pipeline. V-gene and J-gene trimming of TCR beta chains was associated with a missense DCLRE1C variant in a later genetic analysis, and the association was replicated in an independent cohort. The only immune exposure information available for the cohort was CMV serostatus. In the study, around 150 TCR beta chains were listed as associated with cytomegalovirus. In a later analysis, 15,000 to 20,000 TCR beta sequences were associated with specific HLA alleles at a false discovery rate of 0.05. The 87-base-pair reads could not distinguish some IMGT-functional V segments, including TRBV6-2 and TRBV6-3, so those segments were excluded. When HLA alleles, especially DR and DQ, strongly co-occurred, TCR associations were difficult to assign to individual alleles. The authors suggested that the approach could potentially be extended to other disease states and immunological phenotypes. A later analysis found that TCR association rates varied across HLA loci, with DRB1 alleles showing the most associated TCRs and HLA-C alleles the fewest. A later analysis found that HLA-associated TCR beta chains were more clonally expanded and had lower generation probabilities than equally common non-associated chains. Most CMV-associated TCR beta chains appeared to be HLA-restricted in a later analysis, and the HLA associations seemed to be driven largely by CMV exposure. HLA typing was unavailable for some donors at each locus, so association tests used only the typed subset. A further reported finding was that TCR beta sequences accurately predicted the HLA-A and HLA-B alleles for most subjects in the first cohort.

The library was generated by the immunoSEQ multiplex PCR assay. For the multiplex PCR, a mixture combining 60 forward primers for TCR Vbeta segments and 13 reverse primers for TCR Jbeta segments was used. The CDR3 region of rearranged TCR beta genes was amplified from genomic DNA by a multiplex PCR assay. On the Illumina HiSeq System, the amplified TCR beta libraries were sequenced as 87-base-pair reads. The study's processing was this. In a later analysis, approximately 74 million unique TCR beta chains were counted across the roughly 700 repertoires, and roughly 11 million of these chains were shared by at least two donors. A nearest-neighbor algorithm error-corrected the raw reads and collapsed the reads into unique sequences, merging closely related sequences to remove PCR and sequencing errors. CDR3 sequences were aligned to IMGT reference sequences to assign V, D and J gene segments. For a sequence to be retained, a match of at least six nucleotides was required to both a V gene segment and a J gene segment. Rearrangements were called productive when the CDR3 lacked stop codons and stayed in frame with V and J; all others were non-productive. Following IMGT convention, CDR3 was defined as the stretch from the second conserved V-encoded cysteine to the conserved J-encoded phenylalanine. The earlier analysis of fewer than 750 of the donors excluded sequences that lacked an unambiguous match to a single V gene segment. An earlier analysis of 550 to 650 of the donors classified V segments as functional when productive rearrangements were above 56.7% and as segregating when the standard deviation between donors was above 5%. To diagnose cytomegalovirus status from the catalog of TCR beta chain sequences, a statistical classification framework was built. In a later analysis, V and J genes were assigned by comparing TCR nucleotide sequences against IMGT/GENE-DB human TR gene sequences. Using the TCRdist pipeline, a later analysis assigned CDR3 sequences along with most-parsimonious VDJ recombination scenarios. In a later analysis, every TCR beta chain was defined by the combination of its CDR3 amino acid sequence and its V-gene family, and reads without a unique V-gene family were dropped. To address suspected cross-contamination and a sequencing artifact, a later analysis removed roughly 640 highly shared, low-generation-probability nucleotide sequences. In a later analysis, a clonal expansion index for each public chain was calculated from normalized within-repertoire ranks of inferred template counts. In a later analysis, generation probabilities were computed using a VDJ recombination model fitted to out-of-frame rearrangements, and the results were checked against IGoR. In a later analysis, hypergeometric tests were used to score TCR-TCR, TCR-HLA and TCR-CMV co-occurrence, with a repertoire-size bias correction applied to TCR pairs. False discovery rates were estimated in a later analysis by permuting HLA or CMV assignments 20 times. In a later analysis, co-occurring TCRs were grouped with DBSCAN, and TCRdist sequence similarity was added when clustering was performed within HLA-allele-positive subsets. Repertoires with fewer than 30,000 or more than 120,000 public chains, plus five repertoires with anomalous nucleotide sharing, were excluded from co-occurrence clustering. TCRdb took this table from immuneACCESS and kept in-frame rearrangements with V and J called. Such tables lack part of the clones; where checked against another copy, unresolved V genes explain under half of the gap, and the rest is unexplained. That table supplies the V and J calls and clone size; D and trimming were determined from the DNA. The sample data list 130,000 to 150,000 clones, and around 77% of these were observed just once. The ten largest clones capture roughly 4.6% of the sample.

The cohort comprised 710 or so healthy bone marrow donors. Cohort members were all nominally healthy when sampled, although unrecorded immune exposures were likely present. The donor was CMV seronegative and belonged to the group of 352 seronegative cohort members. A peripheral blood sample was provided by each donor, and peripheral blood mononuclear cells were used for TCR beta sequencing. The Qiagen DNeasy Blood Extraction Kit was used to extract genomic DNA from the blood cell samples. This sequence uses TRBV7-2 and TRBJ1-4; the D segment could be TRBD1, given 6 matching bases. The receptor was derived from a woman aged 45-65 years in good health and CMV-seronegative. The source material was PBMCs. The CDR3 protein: CASSLVVRGPGEKLFF. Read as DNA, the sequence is TGTGCCAGCAGCTTAGTTGTCAGGGGCCCGGGTGAAAAACTGTTTTTT. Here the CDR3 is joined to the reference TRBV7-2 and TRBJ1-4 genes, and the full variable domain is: GAGVSQSPSNKVTEKGKDVELRCDPISGHTALYWYRQSLGQGLEFLIYFQGNSAPDKSGLPSDRFSAERTGGSVSTLTIQRTQQEDSAVYLCASSLVVRGPGEKLFFGSGTQLSVL.